This TCR beta chain comes out of a study of blood T cell repertoires in COVID-19. In the study overall: Researchers got acute and convalescent COVID-19 samples from the United States, Italy and Spain. T cells, B-cell-depleted T cells, or PBMCs provided the cDNA or gDNA that served as material.

In germline, CDR1 is SGHTA, CDR2 FQGNSA. V dropped 1 base and J dropped 6; count of bases not matched to a gene: 11. The CDR3 has 18 residues. As processed by the authors: From reference gene primer amplification, estimates of nucleated cell counts were derived. Measured with immunoSEQ multiplex PCR; TCRdb has only the in-frame clones, and not every one. Clonal size and the V and J genes are those of that table, whereas D and trimming came from the DNA. Here the sample spans around 30,000 clones, roughly 90% being singletons. The sequenced material came from peripheral blood. The chain combines TRBV7-2 with TRBJ2-3, with TRBD1 identical over 12 bases. The sequence derives from a man in his forties or fifties with active or convalescent COVID-19. CDR3 loop: CASSLGAPGQGALDTQYF. The CDR3 DNA follows: TGTGCCAGCAGCTTAGGGGCCCCGGGACAGGGGGCGCTCGATACGCAGTATTTT.